The 18 T cell receptor beta chains presented below share a single source sample, sequenced in a study of blood T cells in healthy people across ages. For the second PCR, which ran for 7 to 11 cycles, a sample-barcoded 5' primer and a J-beta primer mix were used. One entry per CDR3 protein results from TCRdb running MiXCR on the 5' RACE reads. The data hold around 670,000 distinct CDR3 sequences, with about 30% observed a single time. Sequenced material: blood. All receptors come from a woman older than 75 in good health.

As concerns this clonotype: A much larger clone differs from this one at a single base, so this may be a read error. The V call is TRBV5-1, the J call TRBJ2-1, with 11 bases that match TRBD1. Matching the DNA end better, TRBJ2-7 makes the J call doubtful. Germline V lookup: CDR1 SGHRS, CDR2 YFSETQ. This CDR3 has 16 amino acids. CDR3 DNA sequence: TGCGCCAGCAGCCACGGACAGGGGGCTTCCTACAATGAGCAGTACTTC. Translating gives CASSHGQGASYNEQYF.

Only a few counts were recorded for this clonotype. The chain employs TRBV12-1 and TRBJ2-2; the tabulated D call, TRBD1, remains unverified against the DNA. TRBV12-1 is shown as a pseudogene. The CDR3 runs to 16 residues. This chain's CDR3 is CASSPSDRLPTGELFF. CDR3 DNA: TGTGCCAGCAGCCCAAGCGACAGGCTACCCACCGGGGAGCTGTTTTTT.

This clonotype showed up many times. CDR3 sequence: CASSSDGGGNGYTF. In DNA, the CDR3 is TGCGCCAGCAGCTCGGACGGGGGGGGAAATGGCTACACCTTC. The V call is TRBV5-1, the J call TRBJ1-2; weak D call: TRBD1 (5 bases). In germline, CDR1 is SGHRS, CDR2 YFSETQ. The CDR3 runs to 14 residues. Trimming shortened V by 3 bases and J by 6 bases, and 15 bases separated the two germline ends.

The gene calls are TRBV6-1 and TRBJ2-1, with 10 bases that match TRBD2. The CDR3 sequence is 14 residues long. Looked up from germline, CDR1 is MNHNS and CDR2 is SASEGT. Germline trimming cut 6 bases from V and 10 bases from J; bases unmatched to any gene: 9. The CDR3 is CASRLSGGTYEQFF. The CDR3 bases are TGTGCCAGCAGACTTAGCGGGGGGACCTACGAGCAGTTCTTC.

This clonotype was picked up many times. The rearrangement uses TRBV12-3 or TRBV12-4 and TRBJ1-2, with 8 bases matching TRBD1. CDR3 size: 16 residues. The V gene end was trimmed by 4 bases and the J gene end by 4 bases; junction bases not matched to a gene: 11. DNA of the CDR3: TGTGCCAGCAGTTCAAGTCCCGGGACAGGCCTCTATGGCTACACCTTC. Protein sequence: CASSSSPGTGLYGYTF.

In this sample, this clonotype turned up a few times. V gene TRBV20-1 combines with J gene TRBJ2-1; either TRBD1 or TRBD2 may fit D (5 bases each). This CDR3 contains 13 residues. V lost 3 bases and J lost 13, with 19 bases in between. Germline V lookup: CDR1 DFQATT, CDR2 SNEGSKA (reference sequence). The CDR3 DNA is TGCAGTGCTAGCGGGATAGGGGTCGAGACCCAGTTCTTC. It yields the protein CSASGIGVETQFF.

For this clonotype: This could be a read error, since a much larger clone is one nucleotide away. The CDR3: CASSLGTWYNEQFF. The CDR3 region has the DNA TGTGCCAGCAGCTTAGGGACCTGGTACAATGAGCAGTTCTTC. V usage is TRBV11-2 and J usage is TRBJ2-1; no clear D. Germline CDR1 and CDR2: SGHAT and FQNNGV. The CDR3 is 14 amino acids. Trimming removed 1 base at V and 4 bases at J, with 8 bases between.

This clonotype was seen a handful of times. The chain uses TRBV19 and TRBJ2-7; possible D gene TRBD1, 5 bases. Germline V gene lookup returns CDR1 LNHDA and CDR2 SQIVND (reference sequence). The CDR3 is made up of 14 amino acids. V shed 4 bases and J shed 0 bases, with 10 bases lying between them. This chain's CDR3 is CASSSGHISYEQYF. The DNA for the CDR3 is TGTGCCAGTAGTAGTGGACATATCTCCTACGAGCAGTACTTC.

In this sample, this clonotype turned up many times. The V and J genes are TRBV7-9 and TRBJ1-2; D might be TRBD1 (6 bases). This CDR3 comprises 13 residues. The V gene lost 8 bases and the J gene lost 8 bases, with 18 bases spanning the gap. Germline values: CDR1 SEHNR, CDR2 FQNEAQ (reference sequence). The CDR3 nucleotides read TGTGCCAGCCGCAGGGGTGCGTCGGAGGGCTACACCTTC. This translates into CASRRGASEGYTF.

In its sample, this clonotype was seen many times. This sequence joins TRBV4-3 and TRBJ1-1, with no clear D. Trimming removed 0 bases at V and 1 base at J, with 12 bases between. The CDR3 totals 16 residues. Germline-derived CDR1 and CDR2 are LGHNA and YSLEER. Written as DNA, the CDR3 is TGCGCCAGCAGCCAAGATCGAGGATCGGGGAACACTGAAGCTTTCTTT. Translated: CASSQDRGSGNTEAFF.

The chain carries TRBV20-1 and TRBJ2-2; tentative D call: TRBD2 (5 bases). Germline-derived CDR1 and CDR2 are DFQATT and SNEGSKA (reference sequence). V was pared by 0 bases and J by 1 base, with 6 bases between. The CDR3 runs 14 residues. The CDR3 region has the DNA TGCAGTGCTAGAGAGGACTGGAACACCGGGGAGCTGTTTTTT. Amino acid sequence: CSAREDWNTGELFF.

This clonotype has a count of ten or more. This chain links TRBV9 with TRBJ1-6; 7 bases align to TRBD1. Per the germline V gene, CDR1 is SGDLS and CDR2 is YYNGEE. The CDR3 totals 14 residues. V lost 4 bases, J lost 7 bases, and 5 bases stayed unmatched. This CDR3 is CASSPNRGNSPLHF. DNA of the CDR3: TGTGCCAGCAGCCCGAACAGGGGAAATTCACCCCTCCACTTT.

This clonotype was picked up many times. This chain joins TRBV7-9 and TRBJ1-5; D may be TRBD1 (5 bases). Germline CDR1 reads SEHNR; CDR2 reads FQNEAQ (reference sequence). The CDR3 length is 16 residues. V was shortened by 10 bases and J by 1 base, with 20 bases between the two germline ends. CDR3 residues: CATRGADWDSNQPQHF. The DNA of the CDR3 is TGTGCCACCCGAGGAGCCGATTGGGACAGCAATCAGCCCCAGCATTTT.

The table lists this clonotype with a few counts. The chain couples TRBV7-3 to TRBJ2-5; 12 bases align to TRBD1. Unmatched junction bases numbered 5, after V lost 3 bases and J lost 3 bases. The CDR3 covers 16 residues. CDR1 is SGHTA, CDR2 FQGTGA, per germline. In DNA form, the CDR3 reads TGTGCCAGCAGCTTGGGGGACAGGGGGCGCGAAGAGACCCAGTACTTC. Translated: CASSLGDRGREETQYF.

Regarding this clonotype: Compared with germline, one end of the junction differs, possibly owing to a read error. CDR3 bases: TGCGCCGGCAGCTTAATTTCCGGGACAGGAACTCCCCAAGAGACCCAGTTCTTC. Amino acids: CAGSLISGTGTPQETQFF. The chain employs TRBV5-1 and TRBJ2-5; TRBD1 matches 8 bases. The closer fit of TRBJ2-1 to the DNA end suggests the J call may be wrong. This CDR3 spans 18 amino acids. The V gene's germline CDR1 is SGHRS and CDR2 YFSETQ.

Points on this clonotype: A read error may be the cause here, since a much bigger clone is one base away. The chain uses TRBV6-5 and TRBJ1-4, with 7 bases identical to TRBD1. The CDR3 sequence is 14 residues long. Looked up from germline, CDR1 is MNHEY and CDR2 is SVGAGI. CDR3 loop: CASSRGGQPEKRFF. DNA for the CDR3: TGTGCCAGTTCAAGAGGGGGCCAACCTGAAAAACGGTTTTTT.

This clonotype was seen ten or more times. The chain links TRBV6-2 or TRBV6-3 to TRBJ2-1; TRBD2 matches 13 bases. Germline V CDR1 and CDR2: MNHEY, SVGEGT. Losses at the gene ends were 6 bases for V and 0 bases for J; bases not matched to a gene: 5. The CDR3 covers 17 residues. The chain's CDR3 is CASRRTSGGPSYNEQFF. Here the CDR3 DNA reads TGTGCCAGCAGAAGGACTAGCGGGGGACCCTCCTACAATGAGCAGTTCTTC.

This clonotype was detected only a few times. The V gene is TRBV29-1, the J gene TRBJ1-1; 8 bases line up with TRBD1. Germline CDR1 reads SQVTM; CDR2 reads ANQGSEA. Unmatched junction bases numbered 8, after V lost 5 bases and J lost 3 bases. The CDR3 totals 14 residues. For the CDR3, the DNA is TGCAGCGTTAAGATGGACAGGGTGGACACTGAAGCTTTCTTT. It translates to CSVKMDRVDTEAFF.